The 20 T cell receptor beta chains below were found in one sample sequenced in a study of T cell changes during pregnancy in multiple sclerosis. Profiled with immunoSEQ multiplex PCR; TCRdb holds only in-frame clones, not every one. The sample shows some 68,000 clones, roughly nine tenths of them seen only once. The sample here was peripheral blood, taken in the second trimester of pregnancy. Receptors originate from a female donor with multiple sclerosis, enrolled in a pregnancy study.

The V call is TRBV18, the J call TRBJ1-2; 7 nucleotides match TRBD1. CDR1 and CDR2 (germline): KGHSH, LQKENI. The CDR3 has 17 amino acids. V was clipped by 1 base and J by 6 bases; unmatched bases: 14. The CDR3 DNA reads TGTGCCAGCTCACCACGAAAGGGGGCAGAACGATACGATGGCTACACCTTC. Its translation is CASSPRKGAERYDGYTF.

The rearrangement uses TRBV4-2 and TRBJ2-1, with 8 bases lining up with TRBD1. Germline trimming cut 5 bases from V and 2 bases from J; bases unmatched to any gene: 5. The CDR3 covers 15 residues. CDR1 and CDR2 from the germline V gene are LGHNA and YNFKEQ. DNA for the CDR3: TGTGCCAGCAGCTCCGGGACAGGACCCTACAATGAGCAGTTCTTC. Translating it yields CASSSGTGPYNEQFF.

V gene TRBV11-2 combines with J gene TRBJ2-2, with D possibly matching TRBD1 (6 bases). The CDR3 extends over 15 amino acids. Trimming pared 10 bases from V and 4 bases from J, leaving 19 bases between. Germline V gene sequence: CDR1 SGHAT, CDR2 FQNNGV. CDR3 sequence (DNA): TGTGCCACCACAAATACAGGGTTGTTCACCGGGGAGCTGTTTTTT. Its protein is CATTNTGLFTGELFF.

In regard to this clone: This likely comes from a read error, as the CDR3 has no conserved phenylalanine or tryptophan at its end. The rearrangement uses TRBV6-5 and TRBJ1-2, with 7 bases that match TRBD1. V trimming: 7 bases; J trimming: 4 bases; junction bases outside the gene matches: 3. Looked up from germline, CDR1 is MNHEY and CDR2 is SVGAGI. This CDR3 region has 12 residues. CDR3 region: CASTPGGYGYTL. The CDR3, as DNA: TGTGCCAGCACCCCAGGGGGCTATGGCTACACCCTC.

This clone was seen only a few times. The gene calls are TRBV30 and TRBJ1-1; the D gene is possibly TRBD1 (5 bases). The CDR3 runs 12 residues. The ends were cut back, 8 bases at V and 4 bases at J, with 14 bases in the middle. CDR1 GTSNPN and CDR2 SVGIG come from the germline V gene (reference sequence). CDR3 sequence reads: CAGGDAATEAFF. For the CDR3, the DNA is TGTGCCGGAGGGGACGCGGCCACTGAAGCTTTCTTT.

This chain links TRBV15 with TRBJ2-7; a weak D match, TRBD2 (6 bases). CDR1 and CDR2 (germline): LNHNV, YYDKDF (reference sequence). CDR3 length: 13 residues. The V gene lost 1 base and the J gene lost 6 bases, with 10 bases spanning the gap. CDR3 residues: CATSRAAGSEQYF. As DNA, the CDR3 is TGTGCCACCAGCAGAGCCGCGGGGAGCGAGCAGTACTTC.

The chain is built from TRBV29-1 and TRBJ1-2; TRBD1 aligns across 8 bases. The CDR3 consists of 11 residues. The trim removed 7 bases at V and 6 bases at J, leaving 4 bases unmatched. The germline CDR1 and CDR2 sequences are SQVTM and ANQGSEA. The CDR3 loop reads CSATGGNGYTF. The DNA of the CDR3 is TGCAGCGCCACAGGGGGGAATGGCTACACCTTC. Complete variable domain (other parts from reference TRBV29-1 and TRBJ1-2): SAVISQKPSRDICQRGTSLTIQCQVDSQVTMMFWYRQQPGQSLTLIATANQGSEATYESGFVIDKFPISRPNLTFSTLTVSNMSPEDSSIYLCSATGGNGYTFGSGTRLTVV.

This clone was counted a single time. This chain links TRBV10-3 with TRBJ1-2; 9 positions match TRBD1. The trim removed 7 bases at V and 4 bases at J, leaving 7 bases unmatched. Germline CDR1 ENHRY, CDR2 SYGVKD. The CDR3 has 14 residues. CDR3: CAITPGQGFYGYTF. The CDR3 nucleotides are TGTGCCATCACGCCGGGACAGGGTTTCTATGGCTACACCTTC.

The chain combines TRBV6-1 with TRBJ1-1, with a tentative D call TRBD1 (5 bases). The V gene's germline CDR1 is MNHNS and CDR2 SASEGT. V was trimmed by 11 bases and J by 3 bases, leaving 16 bases between them. The CDR3 consists of 13 residues. The CDR3 protein is CAGRRGSDTEAFF. CDR3 in DNA: TGTGCCGGTCGGAGGGGAAGTGACACTGAAGCTTTCTTT.

The rearrangement links TRBV2 to TRBJ1-5; 8 nucleotides line up with TRBD1. The CDR3 contains 13 residues. The V gene end was trimmed by 11 bases and the J gene end by 3 bases; junction bases not matched to a gene: 6. Germline V gene lookup returns CDR1 SNHLY and CDR2 FYNNEI. CDR3: CASGGQVNQPQHF. CDR3 sequence (DNA): TGTGCCTCAGGGGGCCAAGTCAATCAGCCCCAGCATTTT.

The DNA of the CDR3 is TGTGCCAGCAGCTTAGTAGGGGCGGGAGGGCCGACGGATGAGCAGTTCTTC. Translating it yields CASSLVGAGGPTDEQFF. The chain combines TRBV7-2 with TRBJ2-1; 9 bases agree with TRBD2. The CDR3 is 17 amino acids. Germline CDR1 and CDR2: SGHTA and FQGNSA. Trimming took 1 base from V and 8 from J; bases not matched to a gene: 12.

The genes are TRBV19 and TRBJ2-7; no clear D. The V end lost 3 bases, the J end lost 2 bases, and 8 bases lay between the germline ends. Germline V gives CDR1 LNHDA, CDR2 SQIVND (reference sequence). This CDR3 is 13 amino acids long. In DNA form, the CDR3 reads TGTGCCAGTAGTATTGGCTTGCCCTACGAGCAGTACTTC. Its protein is CASSIGLPYEQYF.

The V call is TRBV10-3, the J call TRBJ2-5, with 10 nucleotides matching TRBD2. The CDR3 totals 17 residues. With 2 bases clipped from V and 5 bases from J, the junction kept 11 bases outside the gene matches. The germline V gene has CDR1 ENHRY and CDR2 SYGVKD. This chain's CDR3 is CAISEVPSGGQMETQYF. Written as DNA, the CDR3 is TGTGCCATCAGTGAGGTCCCTAGCGGGGGTCAAATGGAGACCCAGTACTTC.

The V gene is TRBV11-1, the J gene TRBJ1-2; 9 nucleotides match TRBD1. CDR1 and CDR2 from the germline V gene are SGHAT and FQDESV (reference sequence). This CDR3 has 14 residues. V was clipped by 5 bases and J by 5 bases; unmatched bases: 6. CDR3 sequence (DNA): TGTGCCAGCAGCGGATCCGGGACAGGGTATGGCTACACCTTC. This codes for CASSGSGTGYGYTF.

In DNA, the CDR3 is TGTGCCAGCAGGCGTACTAGCGGGGGGAACTACAATGAGCAGTTCTTC. Its protein product is CASRRTSGGNYNEQFF. V usage is TRBV7-7 and J usage is TRBJ2-1; 12 bases agree with TRBD2. The length of the CDR3 is 16 residues. Germline CDR1 and CDR2: SSHAT and FNYEAQ (reference sequence). The J segment lost 3 bases and the V segment lost 6 bases, leaving 6 bases of the junction unmatched.

The table lists this clone with a count of one. The chain combines TRBV19 with TRBJ1-2, with 7 bases matching TRBD1. CDR3 length equals 14 residues. V lost 5 bases to trimming and J lost 1 base; unmatched junction nucleotides: 4. CDR1 is LNHDA and CDR2 is SQIVND in the germline V gene (reference sequence). DNA of the CDR3: TGTGCCAGTAGTGCGGGGACAGTTAACTATGGCTACACCTTC. Translated: CASSAGTVNYGYTF.

V usage is TRBV19 and J usage is TRBJ2-2, with 9 bases lining up with TRBD1. The germline V gene has CDR1 LNHDA and CDR2 SQIVND (reference sequence). Germline trimming cut 6 bases from V and 1 base from J; bases unmatched to any gene: 6. This CDR3 spans 16 amino acids. CDR3 protein: CASRDRGWGNTGELFF. DNA of the CDR3: TGTGCCAGTAGGGACAGGGGTTGGGGGAACACCGGGGAGCTGTTTTTT.

This clone has only a few counts. The rearrangement links TRBV5-1 to TRBJ1-4; D is perhaps TRBD1 (6 bases). The CDR3 spans 17 residues. Germline assignment: CDR1 SGHRS and CDR2 YFSETQ. Trimming removed 7 bases at V and 1 base at J, with 20 bases between. Here the CDR3 reads CASGRGGFPRTNEKLFF. In DNA form, the CDR3 reads TGCGCCAGCGGACGAGGGGGATTCCCAAGAACTAATGAAAAACTGTTTTTT.

This clone has only one observation. In nucleotides, the CDR3 is TGTGCCAGCAGTCCCGGACAGTTGGTGAACACTGAAGCTTTCTTT. The encoded protein is CASSPGQLVNTEAFF. The J gene is TRBJ1-1, the V gene TRBV27; D is possibly TRBD1 (6 bases). V was clipped by 5 bases and J by 0 bases, with 13 bases between them. The germline V gene encodes CDR1 MNHEY and CDR2 SMNVEV (reference sequence). The CDR3 extends over 15 amino acids.

The table lists this clone with a few counts. The CDR3 spells CASSPGQGLSYEQYF. The DNA of the CDR3 is TGTGCCAGTAGTCCTGGACAGGGGCTCTCCTACGAGCAGTACTTC. The chain combines TRBV19 with TRBJ2-7; 9 bases line up with TRBD1. Germline values: CDR1 LNHDA, CDR2 SQIVND (reference sequence). Losses at the gene ends were 5 bases for V and 0 bases for J; bases not matched to a gene: 5. The CDR3 covers 15 residues. The entire variable domain, with the rest obtained from reference TRBV19 and TRBJ2-7, is as follows: DGGITQSPKYLFRKEGQNVTLSCEQNLNHDAMYWYRQDPGQGLRLIYYSQIVNDFQKGDIAEGYSVSREKKESFPLTVTSAQKNPTAFYLCASSPGQGLSYEQYFGPGTRLTVT.